This T cell receptor (beta chain) was captured by sequencing in a study of blood T cell repertoires in COVID-19. Study-wide background: COVID-19 samples, acute and convalescent, were from the United States, Italy and Spain. Nucleic acid was either cDNA or gDNA, and it came from T cells, B-cell-depleted T cells, or PBMCs.

In the original processing: Amplification with reference gene primers provided the estimates of nucleated cell counts. The assay was immunoSEQ multiplex PCR, and TCRdb's table has in-frame clones only and misses some. V and J calls and clone size follow that table, whereas D and trimming were derived from the DNA. The table records approximately 84,000 clones, 70% to 80% of them present only once. V shed 4 bases and J shed 3 bases, with 16 bases lying between them. The CDR3 runs to 15 residues. Germline V gene data show CDR1 as SGHNT and CDR2 as YYREEE (reference sequence). The J gene is TRBJ1-2, the V gene TRBV5-4, with D possibly TRBD1 on 5 matching bases. The sequencing input was peripheral blood. The sequence derives from a man in his forties or fifties with active or convalescent COVID-19. CDR3 sequence: CASSPPGEVYYGYTF. The CDR3 coding sequence is TGTGCCAGCAGCCCACCGGGGGAGGTCTACTATGGCTACACCTTC.